This T cell receptor beta chain was recovered during a study of shared clonotypes between healthy human individuals. Study-level information: The plates for each donor numbered three CD4 naive, three CD4 memory, two CD8 naive and one CD8 memory. The study's findings and limits: Larger estimated richness was generally recorded for naive subsets relative to memory subsets.

Germline values: CDR1 LNHDA, CDR2 SQIVND (reference sequence). CDR3 length: 15 amino acids. Trimming at V came to 6 bases and at J to 8 bases, leaving 15 bases not matched to a gene. As for this clone: Its antigen is not known.

The repertoire was sequenced with immunoSEQ multiplex PCR; TCRdb's copy has only in-frame clones and lacks some. The profile shows about 1 million clones, approximately 68% of them singletons. The TCR was taken from a man younger than 35 in good health. The sample comprised memory CD4+ T cells sorted from blood. Subset indicated: CD45RA-negative fraction. V and J are TRBV19 and TRBJ1-2, with 7 bases fitting TRBD1. CDR3 nucleotide sequence: TGTGCCAGTAGCCGGGACAGCTTTGCATCGGGGGGCTACACCTTC. Protein: CASSRDSFASGGYTF.